The 14 T cell receptor beta chains reported below all come from one sample, sequenced in a study of T cells after yellow fever vaccination. TCRdb called the 5' RACE reads again in MiXCR, with one record for every CDR3 protein. The sample includes some 400,000 distinct CDR3 sequences, 18% of them seen just once. The sequenced sample was PBMCs, obtained before the yellow fever booster vaccination. Every receptor here comes from a man between 18 and 29 years old who received the YFV17D yellow fever vaccine.

This rearrangement joins TRBV5-1 to TRBJ1-4; D ambiguous. CDR1 and CDR2 from the germline V gene are SGHRS and YFSETQ. Trimming pared 3 bases from V and 10 bases from J, leaving 16 bases between. This CDR3 has 14 residues. The CDR3 region has the DNA TGCGCCAGCAGCTCGAGGTGGCCGGTGGGAAAACTGTTTTTT. Its protein is CASSSRWPVGKLFF.

The chain recombines TRBV20-1 with TRBJ1-4; no reliable D call. The germline V and J ends were trimmed by 5 bases and 0 bases, with 7 bases remaining between them. CDR3 length: 13 amino acids. CDR1 DFQATT and CDR2 SNEGSKA come from the germline V gene (reference sequence). The CDR3 DNA reads TGCAGTGCTTCCTTCTCAACTAATGAAAAACTGTTTTTT. It encodes CSASFSTNEKLFF.

V is TRBV7-9 and J is TRBJ2-5, with 7 bases lining up with TRBD1. V lost 2 bases and J lost 5; bases outside the gene matches: 5. The CDR3 covers 14 residues. Germline V gives CDR1 SEHNR, CDR2 FQNEAQ (reference sequence). CDR3 DNA sequence: TGTGCCAGCAGCTTACGGTACAGGGGTGAGACCCAGTACTTC. Protein product: CASSLRYRGETQYF.

This clonotype has only a few counts. The chain combines TRBV9 with TRBJ1-2; a weak D match, TRBD1 (6 bases). The length of the CDR3 is 14 residues. Between the trimmed V and J ends, which lost 6 bases and 4 bases, there was a span of 16 bases. The germline V gene encodes CDR1 SGDLS and CDR2 YYNGEE. The CDR3 nucleotides are TGTGCCAGCACTATCGGACAAGGGGGCTATGGCTACACCTTC. Protein: CASTIGQGGYGYTF.

This clonotype has only a few counts. The genes are TRBV27 and TRBJ2-7; D is undetermined. The germline gives CDR1 MNHEY, CDR2 SMNVEV (reference sequence). The CDR3 runs 16 residues. V was cut by 3 bases and J by 0 bases, with 15 bases left in between. The CDR3 sequence is CASSFSLGQSSYEQYF. In nucleotides, the CDR3 is TGTGCCAGCAGTTTCTCCCTCGGGCAGAGCTCCTACGAGCAGTACTTC.

This clonotype was observed a handful of times. The J gene is TRBJ1-2, the V gene TRBV7-9; D is perhaps TRBD1 (5 bases). Per germline, CDR1 SEHNR and CDR2 FQNEAQ (reference sequence). CDR3 size: 13 residues. Deletions cut 5 bases from V and 4 bases from J, with 11 bases between. In DNA form, the CDR3 reads TGTGCCAGCAGCCGACAGAACAGCTATGGCTACACCTTC. Its translation is CASSRQNSYGYTF.

The chain carries TRBV7-2 and TRBJ2-3, with D uncertain. V lost 1 base to trimming and J lost 5 bases, with 7 bases between them. Germline lookup yields CDR1 SGHTA and CDR2 FQGNSA. The CDR3 is 13 amino acids. The CDR3 loop is CASSLDVRDTQYF. For the CDR3, the DNA is TGTGCCAGCAGCTTAGACGTCCGAGATACGCAGTATTTT.

The J gene is TRBJ1-6, the V gene TRBV10-3; no firm D call. The CDR3 totals 15 residues. Germline lookup yields CDR1 ENHRY and CDR2 SYGVKD. V was pared by 3 bases and J by 9 bases, with 15 bases between. CDR3 sequence: CAISEGQTSPSPLHF. In DNA, the CDR3 is TGTGCCATCAGTGAAGGCCAGACTTCACCTTCACCCCTCCACTTT.

The table lists this clonotype with a few counts. This chain links TRBV10-1 with TRBJ2-5; no definite D call. The CDR3 covers 14 residues. The V end lost 8 bases, the J end lost 7 bases, and 20 bases lay between the germline ends. Germline V CDR1 and CDR2: WNHNN, SYGVQD (reference sequence). The DNA of the CDR3 is TGCGCCAGCTTGGGTGATCCCGGTGGTGGGACCCAGTACTTC. Residues: CASLGDPGGGTQYF.

This clonotype was picked up a small number of times. V is TRBV27 and J is TRBJ1-5, with D possibly matching TRBD1 (5 bases). The germline gives CDR1 MNHEY, CDR2 SMNVEV (reference sequence). The CDR3 loop spans 16 amino acids. V lost 5 bases to trimming and J lost 6 bases, with 20 bases between them. The CDR3 sequence: CASSPPCEGMGQPQHF. CDR3 DNA sequence: TGTGCCAGCAGTCCCCCATGTGAGGGGATGGGTCAGCCCCAGCATTTT.

V gene TRBV10-3 combines with J gene TRBJ2-7; no reliable D call. Trimming left V 6 bases short and J 0 bases short, with 6 bases between. Germline-derived CDR1 and CDR2 are ENHRY and SYGVKD. This CDR3 is built from 12 residues. The CDR3 nucleotides read TGTGCCATCAGCGGCAGCTCCTACGAGCAGTACTTC. Translation gives CAISGSSYEQYF.

The rearrangement joins TRBV12-3 or TRBV12-4 to TRBJ1-6; D may be TRBD1 (6 bases). The CDR3 loop spans 15 amino acids. V shed 6 bases and J shed 3 bases, with 12 bases lying between them. CDR3 loop: CASSPQGFYNSPLHF. The CDR3 DNA reads TGTGCCAGCAGCCCACAGGGATTCTATAATTCACCCCTCCACTTT.

The chain recombines TRBV5-1 with TRBJ2-4; D gene uncertain. This CDR3 has 12 residues. The V end was cut by 3 bases, the J end by 6 bases, with 7 bases between. The germline V gene encodes CDR1 SGHRS and CDR2 YFSETQ. The CDR3 bases are TGCGCCAGCAGCTCGGAAGCAAACATTCAGTACTTC. Residues: CASSSEANIQYF.

V is TRBV20-1 and J is TRBJ2-1; TRBD2 might be the D (7 bases). The germline V gene has CDR1 DFQATT and CDR2 SNEGSKA (reference sequence). This CDR3 contains 15 residues. The V end was cut by 4 bases, the J end by 9 bases, with 22 bases between. CDR3 sequence: CSATVAAGAVGEQFF. CDR3 bases: TGCAGTGCTACAGTGGCGGCGGGGGCAGTCGGTGAGCAGTTCTTC.